This T cell receptor (beta chain) was identified in a study of T cells after yellow fever vaccination. Study results and caveats: Contaminants from the bulk population, in the form of abundant clonotypes, could be found in FACS-sorted repertoires.

Germline V gene lookup returns CDR1 SGHDT and CDR2 YYEEEE. The CDR3 consists of 16 residues. V was shortened by 3 bases and J by 2 bases, with 15 bases between the two germline ends. A process of 5'RACE template switching, which added a universal primer site and UMIs, was used to make TCR cDNA. TCRdb redid the calling of the 5' RACE reads with MiXCR, one entry per CDR3 protein. The sample yields hundreds of thousands of distinct CDR3 sequences, less than 15% seen once. In the case of this clonotype: Its antigen is unidentified.

The source of this sequence is a man aged 25 to 40 who received the YFV17D yellow fever vaccine. The chain joins TRBV5-6 to TRBJ2-1; D perhaps matches TRBD2 (5 bases). The sequences come from PBMCs, collected on the day of the yellow fever booster vaccination. The CDR3 region has the DNA TGTGCCAGCAGCTCGGACTTCGGAGGTGCCTACAATGAGCAGTTCTTC. Its translation is CASSSDFGGAYNEQFF.